The sequence of this TCR beta chain was determined in a study of CD8+CD57+ T cells in acquired aplastic anemia. Study-wide context: 3.2 ug was the average amount of DNA from sorted CD4+ and CD8+ cells. The average read count for CD4+ cells in healthy donors was some 11 million. Points from the study as a whole: Between patients and controls, CD8+ Simpson's diversity did not vary significantly. Roughly 31 CD8+ CDR3 sequences were shared between patients and controls.

In its sample, this clonotype was seen a few times. Its target is not known. Using genomic DNA as the template, TCR beta VDJ and CDR3 profiling was carried out. From the reads, TCRdb called clonotypes with MiXCR, one entry per CDR3 protein. The table has tens of thousands of distinct CDR3 sequences, roughly 58% seen once. Germline V gene sequence: CDR1 SNHLY, CDR2 FYNNEI. Trimming took 7 bases from V and 5 from J; bases not matched to a gene: 11. The CDR3 extends over 15 amino acids. This TCR derives from a human donor in good health, serving as a control. V is TRBV2 and J is TRBJ1-5; 7 bases align to TRBD1. Input material: sorted CD4+, CD8+, or CD8+CD57+ T cells (not recorded which) from PBMCs. In DNA, the CDR3 is TGTGCCAGCAAAAGGGACAGTCAGGACTATCAGCCCCAGCATTTT. Amino acids: CASKRDSQDYQPQHF.